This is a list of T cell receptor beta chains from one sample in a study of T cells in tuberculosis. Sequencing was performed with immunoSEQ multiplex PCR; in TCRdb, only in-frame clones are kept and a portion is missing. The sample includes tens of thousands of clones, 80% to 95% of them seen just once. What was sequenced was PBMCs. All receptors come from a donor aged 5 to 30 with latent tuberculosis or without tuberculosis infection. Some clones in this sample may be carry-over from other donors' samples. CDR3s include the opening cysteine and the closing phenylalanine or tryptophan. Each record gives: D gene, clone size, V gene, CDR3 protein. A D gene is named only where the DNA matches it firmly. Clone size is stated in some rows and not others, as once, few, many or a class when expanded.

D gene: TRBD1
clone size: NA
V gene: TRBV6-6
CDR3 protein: CASSYLGGGHYGYTF

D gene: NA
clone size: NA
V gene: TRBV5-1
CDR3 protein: CASSLSISNEQFF

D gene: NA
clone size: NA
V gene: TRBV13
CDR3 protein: CASSLRQTYEQYF

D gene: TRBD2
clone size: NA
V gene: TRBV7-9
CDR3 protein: CASSLSGSRADTQYF

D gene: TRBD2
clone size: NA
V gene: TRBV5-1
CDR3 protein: CASSPSGATGELFF

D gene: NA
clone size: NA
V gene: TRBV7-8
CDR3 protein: CASSYRGSYEQYF

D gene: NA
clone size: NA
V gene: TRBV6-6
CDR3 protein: CASSYSTRGTEAFF

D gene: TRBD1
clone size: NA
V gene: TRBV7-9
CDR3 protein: CASSWDRDQPQHF

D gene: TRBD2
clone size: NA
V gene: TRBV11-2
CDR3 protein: CASSPPGSGELYEQYF

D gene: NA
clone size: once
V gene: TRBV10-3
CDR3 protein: CAISEAGRPNVLTF

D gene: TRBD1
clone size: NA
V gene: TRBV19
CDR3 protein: CASSIDSGTGAMIEYF

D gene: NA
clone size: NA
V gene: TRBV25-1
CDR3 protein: CASSEYGEQFF

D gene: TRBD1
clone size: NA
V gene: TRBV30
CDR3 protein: CAWKQGAKGYGYTF

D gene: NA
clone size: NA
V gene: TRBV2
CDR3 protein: CASSSRGGTDTQYF

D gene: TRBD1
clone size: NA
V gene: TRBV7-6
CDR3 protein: CASSPPRDRDYGYTF

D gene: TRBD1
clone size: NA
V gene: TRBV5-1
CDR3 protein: CASSLDLAGTGGAGGYTF

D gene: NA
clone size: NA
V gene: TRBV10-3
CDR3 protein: CAISGTHDGGFSDEQFF

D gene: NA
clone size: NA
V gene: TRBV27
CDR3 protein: CASSLGLNTEAFF

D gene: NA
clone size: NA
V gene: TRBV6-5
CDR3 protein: CASSPRDYQPQHF

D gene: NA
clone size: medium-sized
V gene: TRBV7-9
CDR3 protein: CASSLRGNEQYF

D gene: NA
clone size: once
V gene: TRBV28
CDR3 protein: CASSFLQPFYGYTF

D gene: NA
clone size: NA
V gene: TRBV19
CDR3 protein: CASSYLGRGNNQPQHF

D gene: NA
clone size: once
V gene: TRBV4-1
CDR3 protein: CASSQVRTFNQPQHF

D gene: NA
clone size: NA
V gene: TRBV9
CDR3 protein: CASSATANTGELFF

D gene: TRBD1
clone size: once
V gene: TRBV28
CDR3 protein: CASTAGAGGLETETQYF

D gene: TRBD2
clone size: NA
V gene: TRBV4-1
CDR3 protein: CASSRDPSEGLARVEQYF